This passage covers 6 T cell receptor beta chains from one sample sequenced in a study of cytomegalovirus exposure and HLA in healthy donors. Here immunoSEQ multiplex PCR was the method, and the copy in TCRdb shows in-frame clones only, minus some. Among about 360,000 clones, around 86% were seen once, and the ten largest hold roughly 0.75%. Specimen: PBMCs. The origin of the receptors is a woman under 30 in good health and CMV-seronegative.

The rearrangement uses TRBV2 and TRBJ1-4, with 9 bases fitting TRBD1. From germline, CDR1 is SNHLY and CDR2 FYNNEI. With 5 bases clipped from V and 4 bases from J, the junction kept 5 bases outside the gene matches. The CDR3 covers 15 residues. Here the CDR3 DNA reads TGTGCCAGCAGTCTGGACAGGGGCCATAATGAAAAACTGTTTTTT. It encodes CASSLDRGHNEKLFF.

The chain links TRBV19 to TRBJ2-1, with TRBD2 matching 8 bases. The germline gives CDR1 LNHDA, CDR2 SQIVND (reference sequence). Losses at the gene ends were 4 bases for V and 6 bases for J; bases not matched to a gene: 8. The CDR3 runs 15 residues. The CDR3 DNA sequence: TGTGCCAGTAGTAGGGGTAGCGGGACCTTCAATGAGCAGTTCTTC. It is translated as CASSRGSGTFNEQFF.

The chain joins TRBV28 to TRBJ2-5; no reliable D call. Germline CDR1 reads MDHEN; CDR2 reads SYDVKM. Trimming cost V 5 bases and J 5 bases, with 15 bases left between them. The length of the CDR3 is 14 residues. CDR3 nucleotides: TGTGCCAGCAGTCCCCCGGGTCTCACGGAGACCCAGTACTTC. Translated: CASSPPGLTETQYF. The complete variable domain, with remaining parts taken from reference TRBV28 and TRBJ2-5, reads DVKVTQSSRYLVKRTGEKVFLECVQDMDHENMFWYRQDPGLGLRLIYFSYDVKMKEKGDIPEGYSVSREKKERFSLILESASTNQTSMYLCASSPPGLTETQYFGPGTRLLVL.

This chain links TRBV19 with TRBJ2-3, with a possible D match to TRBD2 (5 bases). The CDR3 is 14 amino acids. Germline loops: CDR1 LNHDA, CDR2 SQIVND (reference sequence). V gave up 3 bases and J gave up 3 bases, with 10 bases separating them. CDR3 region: CASSIQRSTDTQYF. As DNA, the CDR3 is TGTGCCAGTAGTATTCAGCGGAGTACAGATACGCAGTATTTT.

The CDR3 protein is CASSAGQSNEKLFF. The CDR3 DNA reads as TGTGCCAGCAGTGCGGGACAGTCGAATGAAAAACTGTTTTTT. The rearrangement uses TRBV27 and TRBJ1-4, with 7 bases aligning to TRBD1. Germline-derived CDR1 and CDR2 are MNHEY and SMNVEV (reference sequence). V shed 5 bases, J shed 5 bases, and the junction held 5 bases outside the gene matches. The CDR3 has 14 residues.

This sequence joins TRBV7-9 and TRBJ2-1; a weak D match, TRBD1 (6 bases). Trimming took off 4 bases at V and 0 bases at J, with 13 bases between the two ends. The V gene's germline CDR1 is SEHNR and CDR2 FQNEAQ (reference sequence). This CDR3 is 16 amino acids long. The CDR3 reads CASSSNRASSYNEQFF. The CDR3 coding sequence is TGTGCCAGCAGCTCCAACAGGGCGAGCTCCTACAATGAGCAGTTCTTC.